This record concerns one TCR beta chain sequence. This record belongs to a study of sequential checkpoint blockade in melanoma. In germline, CDR1 is SGDLS, CDR2 YYNGEE. CDR3 length: 16 amino acids. The junction had 14 bases not matched to a gene; V was cut back by 3 bases and J by 10 bases. The sample's treatment: randomized to nivolumab then ipilimumab (arm A) or the reverse (arm B). From thawed PBMCs, live CD3+CD8+ cells negative for CD19 and CD56 were sorted. Produced via immunoSEQ multiplex PCR; TCRdb's table is partial and in-frame only. The table has some 32,000 clones, 82% seen once; the top ten hold around 18%.

This specimen was CD8+ T cells sorted from blood (inferred from file names), taken from a patient given nivolumab and ipilimumab in sequence. The clonotype comes from a human donor with melanoma. The J gene is TRBJ2-1, the V gene TRBV9; 9 bases are shared with TRBD1. In DNA, the CDR3 is TGTGCCAGCAGCGCCGCCGGGACAGGGATTTCATTCGAGCAGTTCTTC. Translation gives CASSAAGTGISFEQFF.